These T cell receptor beta chains were read from a single sample in a study of a mutant IDH1 vaccine in newly diagnosed glioma. The method was immunoSEQ multiplex PCR; TCRdb's version includes in-frame clones alone and lacks a portion of them. The data show around 89,000 clones, 83% seen once. The material sequenced was PBMCs, taken from a glioma patient treated with radiotherapy, temozolomide or both. The receptor set was obtained from a woman in her 50s with glioma. CDR3s include the opening cysteine and the closing phenylalanine or tryptophan. D genes are given only for firm matches. Size tells how often a clone was seen (once, few, many) or the class of an expanded clone, and some rows leave it out.

-,-,TRBJ2-3,TRBV6-5,CASSYRGMGTDTQYF,TGTGCCAGCAGTTACCGGGGGATGGGCACAGATACGCAGTATTTT
-,once,TRBJ1-2,TRBV6-6,CASSNAGSFRGYTF,TGTGCCAGCAGTAATGCAGGGAGCTTCCGTGGCTACACCTTC
TRBD2,-,TRBJ2-3,TRBV4-3,CASSPAGADTQYF,TGCGCCAGCAGCCCAGCGGGGGCAGATACGCAGTATTTT
-,-,TRBJ1-1,TRBV5-1,CASSLSPEVGTEAFF,TGCGCCAGCAGCTTGTCGCCTGAGGTAGGCACTGAAGCTTTCTTT
-,-,TRBJ1-1,TRBV9,CASSAGTLNTEAFF,TGTGCCAGCAGCGCTGGGACATTGAACACTGAAGCTTTCTTT
TRBD1,few,TRBJ2-1,TRBV4-3,CASSRTTGAGTYDEQFF,TGCGCCAGCAGCCGTACCACAGGGGCTGGCACTTACGATGAGCAGTTCTTC
-,-,TRBJ2-3,TRBV12-5,CASGFSPSDTQYF,TGTGCTAGTGGTTTCTCCCCCTCGGATACGCAGTATTTT
-,-,TRBJ2-7,TRBV6-5,CASKLGGLGNEQYF,TGTGCCAGCAAGTTAGGGGGTTTAGGCAACGAGCAGTACTTC
-,-,TRBJ2-7,TRBV5-4,CASSPPPGSSYEQYF,TGTGCCAGCAGCCCTCCCCCAGGGAGCTCCTACGAGCAGTACTTC
-,-,TRBJ1-5,TRBV6-5,CASSWGGNQPQHF,TGTGCCAGCAGTTGGGGGGGCAATCAGCCCCAGCATTTT
-,-,TRBJ2-6,TRBV19,CASNSGPGANVLTF,TGTGCCAGTAACTCAGGGCCTGGGGCCAACGTCCTGACTTTC
TRBD1,-,TRBJ2-7,TRBV7-9,CASSQSGQGQLDEQYF,TGTGCCAGCAGCCAAAGCGGACAGGGGCAATTGGACGAGCAGTACTTC
-,-,TRBJ1-2,TRBV4-2,CASSQLQGPRGYTF,TGTGCCAGCAGCCAATTGCAGGGGCCCAGGGGCTACACCTTC
-,-,TRBJ1-5,TRBV14,CASSQDQSGAQHF,TGTGCCAGCAGCCAAGATCAATCGGGGGCCCAGCATTTT
TRBD1,-,TRBJ1-2,TRBV2,CASATGVANYGYTF,TGTGCCAGTGCTACAGGGGTAGCTAACTATGGCTACACCTTC
-,few,TRBJ1-5,TRBV28,CASSSPGGNQPQHF,TGTGCCAGCAGTTCCCCAGGGGGCAATCAGCCCCAGCATTTT
-,-,TRBJ2-7,TRBV7-9,CASSFKTYEQYF,TGTGCCAGCAGCTTCAAGACCTACGAGCAGTACTTC